This is a list of T cell receptor beta chains from one sample in a study of shared clonotypes between healthy human individuals. Data came from immunoSEQ multiplex PCR; TCRdb stores just in-frame clones and leaves some out. The table records about 2.3 million clones, just under 95% of them present only once. The sample taken for sequencing was naive CD4+ T cells from PBMCs. The receptors originated from a man aged 18 to 29 in good health. Some clones in this sample may be carry-over from other donors' samples. CDR3s include the opening cysteine and the closing phenylalanine or tryptophan. Fields, in order: clone size, D gene, J gene, V gene, CDR3 protein, CDR3 DNA. A D gene is named only where the DNA matches it firmly. For some rows the clone size is stated as once, few or many, or as a class when expanded; others skip it.

NA NA TRBJ2-7 TRBV28 CASSLYGGPTYEQYF TGTGCCAGCAGTTTATATGGGGGGCCCACCTACGAGCAGTACTTC
NA TRBD1 TRBJ2-7 TRBV14 CASSRQGTLGEQYF TGTGCCAGCAGCCGACAGGGGACCCTGGGGGAGCAGTACTTC
NA NA TRBJ2-7 TRBV7-2 CASSGPNSYEQYF TGTGCCAGCAGCGGCCCGAACTCCTACGAGCAGTACTTC
NA NA TRBJ1-6 TRBV5-1 CASSLGYSPPNSPLHF TGCGCCAGCAGCTTAGGATATAGTCCACCCAATTCACCCCTCCACTTT
NA TRBD1 TRBJ2-7 TRBV2 CASSEWQGAYEQYF TGTGCCAGCAGTGAGTGGCAGGGGGCCTACGAGCAGTACTTC
NA TRBD2 TRBJ2-1 TRBV11-2 CASSLGLAAYNEQFF TGTGCCAGCAGCCTGGGACTAGCGGCCTACAATGAGCAGTTCTTC
NA TRBD1 TRBJ1-3 TRBV5-8 CASSGRTGAGNTIYF TGTGCCAGCAGCGGCCGTACAGGGGCTGGAAACACCATATATTTT
NA NA TRBJ1-1 TRBV25-1 CASSVYGGPNTEAFF TGTGCCAGCAGTGTGTATGGGGGGCCCAACACTGAAGCTTTCTTT
NA NA TRBJ2-7 TRBV5-4 CASSSRAGAVDEQYF TGTGCCAGCAGCAGTAGGGCGGGGGCCGTGGACGAGCAGTACTTC
once NA TRBJ1-3 TRBV6-1 CASVSAVAYGNTIYF TGTGCCAGCGTGTCCGCGGTGGCTTATGGAAACACCATATATTTT
NA TRBD1 TRBJ1-5 TRBV28 CASSLDRGYSNQPQHF TGTGCCAGCAGTTTAGACAGGGGATATAGCAATCAGCCCCAGCATTTT
NA TRBD1 TRBJ1-2 TRBV29-1 CSVEDRGARGYTF TGCAGCGTTGAGGACAGGGGGGCGCGAGGCTACACCTTC
NA TRBD2 TRBJ2-2 TRBV28 CASSLGLASGELFF TGTGCCAGCAGTTTGGGACTAGCTTCCGGGGAGCTGTTTTTT
NA NA TRBJ1-4 TRBV5-4 CASSLVAEGATNEKLFF TGTGCCAGCAGCTTGGTCGCCGAAGGGGCAACTAATGAAAAACTGTTTTTT
NA NA TRBJ2-7 TRBV5-1 CASSLAEVSHEQYF TGCGCCAGCAGCTTGGCCGAGGTTTCCCACGAGCAGTACTTC
once NA TRBJ2-5 TRBV20-1 CSARVVETQYF TGCAGTGCTAGGGTTGTTGAGACCCAGTACTTC
NA TRBD1 TRBJ2-7 TRBV5-1 CASSFTGTGGDEQYF TGCGCCAGCAGCTTTACCGGGACAGGGGGCGACGAGCAGTACTTC
NA NA TRBJ2-7 TRBV30 CAWTEGFSYEQYF TGTGCCTGGACAGAGGGTTTCTCCTACGAGCAGTACTTC
NA NA TRBJ1-5 TRBV6-5 CASSYSRDQPQHF TGTGCCAGCAGTTACTCCAGGGATCAGCCCCAGCATTTT
NA NA TRBJ1-1 TRBV10-3 CAISESTAPTEAFF TGTGCCATCAGTGAGTCAACGGCTCCCACTGAAGCTTTCTTT
few TRBD2 TRBJ2-4 TRBV28 CASSPLPGGRVKNIQYF TGTGCCAGCAGTCCCCTTCCGGGGGGTAGGGTCAAAAACATTCAGTACTTC
NA TRBD2 TRBJ2-5 TRBV5-6 CASSYLAGGPGTQYF TGTGCCAGCAGCTACCTAGCGGGAGGGCCGGGGACCCAGTACTTC
few NA TRBJ1-2 TRBV28 CASSFSSGYTF TGTGCCAGCAGTTTCTCAAGTGGCTACACCTTC
once NA TRBJ2-7 TRBV9 CASSQQGLSYEQYF TGTGCCAGCAGTCAACAGGGTTTATCCTACGAGCAGTACTTC
few NA TRBJ1-3 TRBV30 CAWSWTVTGNTIYF TGTGCCTGGAGTTGGACTGTGACTGGAAACACCATATATTTT
NA NA TRBJ2-7 TRBV29-1 CSVENRDSYEQYF TGCAGCGTTGAGAACCGGGACTCCTACGAGCAGTACTTC
NA NA TRBJ1-3 TRBV9 CASSVGVRQGNTIYF TGTGCCAGCAGCGTAGGGGTCCGGCAGGGAAACACCATATATTTT
NA NA TRBJ2-6 TRBV14 CASSQIGSGANVLTF TGTGCCAGCAGCCAAATTGGCTCTGGGGCCAACGTCCTGACTTTC
NA TRBD2 TRBJ2-5 TRBV29-1 CSVVLAGVKKTQYF TGCAGCGTTGTCCTAGCGGGAGTAAAGAAGACCCAGTACTTC
NA TRBD1 TRBJ1-2 TRBV30 CAWSRTGGNGYTF TGTGCCTGGTCCAGGACAGGGGGAAATGGCTACACCTTC
NA NA TRBJ1-1 TRBV27 CASSLRGMNTEAFF TGTGCCAGCAGTTTACGGGGAATGAACACTGAAGCTTTCTTT
NA NA TRBJ1-5 TRBV27 CAGAAGPECAVQPQHF TGTGCCGGGGCTGCGGGCCCCGAATGTGCAGTCCAGCCCCAGCATTTT
NA NA TRBJ1-5 TRBV2 CASSDWSGAQPQHF TGTGCCAGCAGTGATTGGTCAGGGGCTCAGCCCCAGCATTTT
NA TRBD2 TRBJ2-3 TRBV10-2 CASRDMRLAGGLTDTQYF TGCGCCAGCAGGGACATGAGACTAGCGGGAGGTTTAACAGATACGCAGTATTTT
NA TRBD1 TRBJ2-7 TRBV7-2 CASSYIRTGGYEQYF TGTGCCAGCAGCTATATACGGACAGGCGGGTACGAGCAGTACTTC
NA NA TRBJ1-5 TRBV5-4 CASSLQDGPQHF TGTGCCAGCAGCTTACAGGATGGGCCCCAGCATTTT
NA TRBD2 TRBJ2-2 TRBV7-9 CASIRAGGASNTGELFF TGTGCCAGCATCAGAGCGGGAGGGGCCTCGAACACCGGGGAGCTGTTTTTT
NA TRBD2 TRBJ2-7 TRBV7-2 CASSLSLAVTYEQYF TGTGCCAGCAGCTTAAGCCTAGCGGTGACTTACGAGCAGTACTTC
NA NA TRBJ2-5 TRBV2 CASSVYGGKETQYF TGTGCCAGCAGTGTGTATGGCGGGAAAGAGACCCAGTACTTC
NA NA TRBJ1-4 TRBV30 CAWSALWEGEGEKLFF TGTGCCTGGAGTGCCCTCTGGGAAGGGGAGGGTGAAAAACTGTTTTTT
NA NA TRBJ1-1 TRBV29-1 CSTTGRMNTEAFF TGCAGCACGACAGGACGGATGAACACTGAAGCTTTCTTT
NA NA TRBJ1-2 TRBV7-8 CASSLDAGGGGYTF TGTGCCAGCAGCTTAGACGCGGGAGGTGGCGGCTACACCTTC
NA NA TRBJ2-5 TRBV6-5 CASSYSGTQYF TGTGCCAGCAGTTACTCAGGGACCCAGTACTTC
NA TRBD1 TRBJ1-1 TRBV15 CATSRDRGGRWGTEAFF TGTGCCACCAGCAGAGATAGAGGGGGCCGGTGGGGCACTGAAGCTTTCTTT